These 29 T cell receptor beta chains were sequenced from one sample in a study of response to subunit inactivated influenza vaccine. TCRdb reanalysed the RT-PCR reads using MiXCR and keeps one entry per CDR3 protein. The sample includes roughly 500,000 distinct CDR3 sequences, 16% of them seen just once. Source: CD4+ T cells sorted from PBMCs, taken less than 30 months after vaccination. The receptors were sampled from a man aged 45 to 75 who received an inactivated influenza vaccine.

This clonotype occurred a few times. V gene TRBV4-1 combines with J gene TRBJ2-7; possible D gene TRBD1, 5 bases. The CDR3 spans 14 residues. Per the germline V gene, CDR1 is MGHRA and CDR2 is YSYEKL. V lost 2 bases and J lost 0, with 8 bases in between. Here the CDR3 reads CASSQPDTSYEQYF. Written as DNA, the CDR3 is TGCGCCAGCAGCCAACCGGACACCTCCTACGAGCAGTACTTC.

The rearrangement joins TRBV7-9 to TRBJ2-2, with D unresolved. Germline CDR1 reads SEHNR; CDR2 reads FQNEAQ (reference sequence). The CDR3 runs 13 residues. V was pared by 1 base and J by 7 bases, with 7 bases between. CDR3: CASSLDVDGELFF. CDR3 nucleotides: TGTGCCAGCAGCTTAGACGTAGACGGGGAGCTGTTTTTT.

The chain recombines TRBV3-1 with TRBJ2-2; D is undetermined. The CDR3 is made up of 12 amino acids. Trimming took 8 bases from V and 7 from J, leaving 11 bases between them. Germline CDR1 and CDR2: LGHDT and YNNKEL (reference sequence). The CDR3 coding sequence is TGTGCCAGCCGCTGGGCTGGCGGGGAGCTGTTTTTT. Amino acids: CASRWAGGELFF. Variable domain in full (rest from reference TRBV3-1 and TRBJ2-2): DTAVSQTPKYLVTQMGNDKSIKCEQNLGHDTMYWYKQDSKKFLKIMFSYNNKELIINETVPNRFSPKSPDKAHLNLHINSLELGDSAVYFCASRWAGGELFFGEGSRLTVL.

Written as DNA, the CDR3 is TGTGCCAGCATTGAGTCAGACAAAGATACGCAGTATTTT. It encodes CASIESDKDTQYF. V usage is TRBV28 and J usage is TRBJ2-3; D remains ambiguous. The CDR3 sequence is 13 residues long. V was trimmed by 7 bases and J by 5 bases, leaving 13 bases between them. Germline loops: CDR1 MDHEN, CDR2 SYDVKM.

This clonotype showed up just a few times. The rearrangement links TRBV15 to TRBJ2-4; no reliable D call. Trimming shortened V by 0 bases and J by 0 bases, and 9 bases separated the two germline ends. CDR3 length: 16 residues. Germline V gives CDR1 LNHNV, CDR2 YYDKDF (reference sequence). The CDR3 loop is CATSREARLAKNIQYF. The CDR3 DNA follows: TGTGCCACCAGCAGAGAGGCCAGGCTAGCCAAAAACATTCAGTACTTC.

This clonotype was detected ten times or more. This CDR3 reads CASSFDWGQSYEQYF. CDR3 bases: TGTGCCAGCAGCTTTGATTGGGGTCAATCCTACGAGCAGTACTTC. The chain employs TRBV7-9 and TRBJ2-7; no firm D call. Trimming left V 3 bases short and J 1 base short, with 13 bases between. This CDR3 is built from 15 residues. CDR1 is SEHNR and CDR2 is FQNEAQ in the germline V gene (reference sequence).

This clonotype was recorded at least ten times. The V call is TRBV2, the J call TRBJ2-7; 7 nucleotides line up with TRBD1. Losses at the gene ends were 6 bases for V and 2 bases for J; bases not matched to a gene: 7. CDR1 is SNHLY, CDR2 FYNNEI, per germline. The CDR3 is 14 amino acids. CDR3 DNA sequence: TGTGCCAGCAGGGCCGGGACAGAAACCTACGAGCAGTACTTC. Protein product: CASRAGTETYEQYF. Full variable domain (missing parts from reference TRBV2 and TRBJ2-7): EPEVTQTPSHQVTQMGQEVILRCVPISNHLYFYWYRQILGQKVEFLVSFYNNEISEKSEIFDDQFSVERPDGSNFTLKIRSTKLEDSAMYFCASRAGTETYEQYFGPGTRLTVT.

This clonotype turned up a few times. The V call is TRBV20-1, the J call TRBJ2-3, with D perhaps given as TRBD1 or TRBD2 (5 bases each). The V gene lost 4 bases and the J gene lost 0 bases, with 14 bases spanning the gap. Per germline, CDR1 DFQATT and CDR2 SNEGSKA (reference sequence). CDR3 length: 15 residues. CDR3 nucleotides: TGCAGTGCTACAGGGACCTCCTGGAGCACAGATACGCAGTATTTT. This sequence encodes CSATGTSWSTDTQYF.

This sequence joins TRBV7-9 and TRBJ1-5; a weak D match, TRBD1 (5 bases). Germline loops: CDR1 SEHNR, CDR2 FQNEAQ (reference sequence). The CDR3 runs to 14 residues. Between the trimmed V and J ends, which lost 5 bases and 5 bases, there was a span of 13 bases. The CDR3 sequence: CASSPGTNDQPQHF. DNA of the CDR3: TGTGCCAGCAGCCCGGGGACTAACGATCAGCCCCAGCATTTT.

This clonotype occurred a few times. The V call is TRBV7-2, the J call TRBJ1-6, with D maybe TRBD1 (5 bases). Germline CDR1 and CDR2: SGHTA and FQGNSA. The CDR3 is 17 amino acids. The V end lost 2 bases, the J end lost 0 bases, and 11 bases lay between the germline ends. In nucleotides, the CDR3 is TGTGCCAGCAGCTTACGGGCAGGGCGCTCCTATAATTCACCCCTCCACTTT. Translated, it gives CASSLRAGRSYNSPLHF.

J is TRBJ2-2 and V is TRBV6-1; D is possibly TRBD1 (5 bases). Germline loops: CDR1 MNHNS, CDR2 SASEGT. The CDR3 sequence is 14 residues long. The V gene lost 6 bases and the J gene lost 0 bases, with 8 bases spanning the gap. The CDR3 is CASRGATNTGELFF. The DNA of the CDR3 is TGTGCCAGCAGAGGGGCCACGAACACCGGGGAGCTGTTTTTT.

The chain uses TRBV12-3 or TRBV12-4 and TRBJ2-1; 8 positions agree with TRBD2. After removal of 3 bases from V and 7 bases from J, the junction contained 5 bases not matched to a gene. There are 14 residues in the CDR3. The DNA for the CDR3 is TGTGCCAGCAGTTTCGGGACTAGGCGGAATGAGCAGTTCTTC. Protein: CASSFGTRRNEQFF.

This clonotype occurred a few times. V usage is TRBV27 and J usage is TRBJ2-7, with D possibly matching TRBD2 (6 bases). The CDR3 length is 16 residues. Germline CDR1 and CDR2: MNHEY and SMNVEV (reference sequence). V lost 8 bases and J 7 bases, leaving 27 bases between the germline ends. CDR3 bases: TGTGCCAGCGTTTCCTCCCTCGCGGGACGACGGGGAGAGCAGTACTTC. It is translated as CASVSSLAGRRGEQYF.

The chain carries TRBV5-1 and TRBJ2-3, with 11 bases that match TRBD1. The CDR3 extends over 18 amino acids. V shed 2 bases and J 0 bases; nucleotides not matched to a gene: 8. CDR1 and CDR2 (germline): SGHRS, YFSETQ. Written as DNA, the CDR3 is TGCGCCAGCAGCTTCACCGGGACAGGGGGTCTTAGCACAGATACGCAGTATTTT. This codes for CASSFTGTGGLSTDTQYF.

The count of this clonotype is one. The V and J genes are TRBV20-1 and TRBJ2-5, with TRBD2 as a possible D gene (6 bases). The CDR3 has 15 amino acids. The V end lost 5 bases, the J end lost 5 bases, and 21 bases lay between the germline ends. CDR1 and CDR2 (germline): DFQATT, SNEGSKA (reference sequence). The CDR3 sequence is CSAEGRGGKRETQYF. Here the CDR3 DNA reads TGCAGTGCTGAAGGGCGGGGAGGCAAGAGGGAGACCCAGTACTTC.

CDR3 nucleotides: TGTGCCACCAGTGTTTACGGCAATGAGCAGTTCTTC. Its protein is CATSVYGNEQFF. This chain joins TRBV24-1 and TRBJ2-1; D remains ambiguous. Per germline, CDR1 KGHDR and CDR2 SFDVKD. This CDR3 is 12 amino acids long. With 5 bases removed from V and 6 bases from J, the gap between germline ends came to 7 bases.

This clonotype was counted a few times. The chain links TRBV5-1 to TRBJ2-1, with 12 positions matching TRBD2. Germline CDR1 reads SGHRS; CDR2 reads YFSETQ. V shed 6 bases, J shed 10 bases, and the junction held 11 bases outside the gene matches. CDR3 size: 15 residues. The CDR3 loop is CASTNPSGGAGEQFF. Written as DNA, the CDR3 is TGCGCCAGCACCAACCCTAGCGGGGGGGCCGGAGAGCAGTTCTTC.

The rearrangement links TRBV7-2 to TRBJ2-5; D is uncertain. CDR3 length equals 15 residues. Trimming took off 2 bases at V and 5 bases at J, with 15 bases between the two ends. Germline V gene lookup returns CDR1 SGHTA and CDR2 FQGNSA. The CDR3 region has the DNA TGTGCCAGCAGCTTAACCAGGACCAAAGGGGAGACCCAGTACTTC. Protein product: CASSLTRTKGETQYF. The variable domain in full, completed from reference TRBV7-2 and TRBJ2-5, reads GAGVSQSPSNKVTEKGKDVELRCDPISGHTALYWYRQSLGQGLEFLIYFQGNSAPDKSGLPSDRFSAERTGGSVSTLTIQRTQQEDSAVYLCASSLTRTKGETQYFGPGTRLLVL.

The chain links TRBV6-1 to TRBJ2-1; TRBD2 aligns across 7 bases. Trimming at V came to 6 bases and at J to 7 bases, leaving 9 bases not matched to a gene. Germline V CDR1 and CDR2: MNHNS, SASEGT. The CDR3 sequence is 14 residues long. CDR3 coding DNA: TGTGCCAGCAGGGGAGGCGGGAGCCGGAATGAGCAGTTCTTC. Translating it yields CASRGGGSRNEQFF.

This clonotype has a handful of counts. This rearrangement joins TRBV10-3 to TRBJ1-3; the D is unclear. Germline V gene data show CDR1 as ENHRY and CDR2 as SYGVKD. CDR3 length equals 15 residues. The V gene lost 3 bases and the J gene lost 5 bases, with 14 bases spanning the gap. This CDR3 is CAISDASTRRNTIYF. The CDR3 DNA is TGTGCCATCAGTGACGCGTCGACACGTCGAAACACCATATATTTT.

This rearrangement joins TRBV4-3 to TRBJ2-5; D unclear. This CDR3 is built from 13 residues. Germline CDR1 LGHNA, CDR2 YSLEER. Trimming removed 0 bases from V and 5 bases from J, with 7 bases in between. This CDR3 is CASSQDDGETQYF. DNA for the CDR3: TGCGCCAGCAGCCAAGATGACGGGGAGACCCAGTACTTC.

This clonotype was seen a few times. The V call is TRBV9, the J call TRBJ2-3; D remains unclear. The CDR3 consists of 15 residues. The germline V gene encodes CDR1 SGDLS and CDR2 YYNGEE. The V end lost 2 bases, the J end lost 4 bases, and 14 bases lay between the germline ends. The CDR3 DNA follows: TGTGCCAGCAGCGTGGCTAGTGTAAGGGCAGATACGCAGTATTTT. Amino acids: CASSVASVRADTQYF.

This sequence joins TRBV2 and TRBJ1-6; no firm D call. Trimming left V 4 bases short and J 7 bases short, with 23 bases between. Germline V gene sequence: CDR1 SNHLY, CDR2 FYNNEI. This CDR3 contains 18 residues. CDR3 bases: TGTGCCAGCAGTGCTGCCCGGTTTTCGGGAGGCGGGAATTCACCCCTCCACTTT. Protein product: CASSAARFSGGGNSPLHF.

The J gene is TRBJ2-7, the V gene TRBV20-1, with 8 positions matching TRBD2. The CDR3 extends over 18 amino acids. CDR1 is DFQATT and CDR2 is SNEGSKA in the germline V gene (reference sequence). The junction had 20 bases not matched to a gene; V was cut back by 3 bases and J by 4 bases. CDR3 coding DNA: TGCAGTGCTAGTGGGTTGAAGCGGGAGTCTCTTCAGACATACGAGCAGTACTTC. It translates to CSASGLKRESLQTYEQYF.

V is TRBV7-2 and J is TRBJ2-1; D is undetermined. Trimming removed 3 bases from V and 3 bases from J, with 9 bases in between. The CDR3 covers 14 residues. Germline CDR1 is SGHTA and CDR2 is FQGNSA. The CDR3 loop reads CASSFREDYNEQFF. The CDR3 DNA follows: TGTGCCAGCAGCTTTAGGGAAGACTACAATGAGCAGTTCTTC.

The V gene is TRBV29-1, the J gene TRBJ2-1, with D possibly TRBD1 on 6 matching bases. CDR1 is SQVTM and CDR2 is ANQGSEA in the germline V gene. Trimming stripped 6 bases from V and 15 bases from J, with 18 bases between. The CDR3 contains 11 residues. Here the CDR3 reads CSVRDTAQGFF. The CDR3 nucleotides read TGCAGCGTCCGGGACACTGCACAGGGGTTCTTC.

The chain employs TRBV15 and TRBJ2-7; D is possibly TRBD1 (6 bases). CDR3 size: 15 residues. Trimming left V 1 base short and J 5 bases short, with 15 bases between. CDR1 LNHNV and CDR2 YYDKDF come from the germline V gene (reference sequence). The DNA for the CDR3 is TGTGCCACCAGCAGAGTGGCAGGGGTAGAGAACGAGCAGTACTTC. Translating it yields CATSRVAGVENEQYF.

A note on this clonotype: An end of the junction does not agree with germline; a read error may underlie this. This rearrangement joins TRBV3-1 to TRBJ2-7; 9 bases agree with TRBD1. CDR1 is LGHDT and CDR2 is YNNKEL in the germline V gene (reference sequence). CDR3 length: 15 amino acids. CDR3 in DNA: TGTGCCAGCAGCCAAGGAACAGGGGGCGCCGACCGGCCGAACTTC. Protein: CASSQGTGGADRPNF.

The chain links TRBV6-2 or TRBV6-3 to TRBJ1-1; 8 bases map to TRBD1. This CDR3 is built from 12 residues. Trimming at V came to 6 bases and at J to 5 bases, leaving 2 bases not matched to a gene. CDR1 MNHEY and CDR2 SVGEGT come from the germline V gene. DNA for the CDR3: TGTGCCAGCAGGGACAGGGAGACTGAAGCTTTCTTT. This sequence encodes CASRDRETEAFF.